This T cell receptor beta chain was identified during a study of blood T cell repertoires in COVID-19 (TCRdb year 2020). With respect to the entire study: Samples from collaborators originated in the United States, Italy and Spain and spanned both the acute and convalescent phases of COVID-19. The material from the prospective study consisted of cDNA or gDNA derived from T cells, B-cell-depleted T cells, or PBMCs. The dataset comprised deeply sampled blood TCRbeta repertoires from subjects exposed to, actively infected with, or recovered from COVID-19. The repertoires were made available in a free public database intended to serve as a resource for research on the immune response to SARS-CoV-2. Samples came from the ongoing ImmuneRACE study (first 160 participants) plus 1,254 subjects from 6 global collaborators. Nearly every sample came with metadata listing a de-identified subject ID, COVID-19 status, age in years and sex. HLA class I and class II types, where available, came from metadata supplied by the sample provider rather than from assay-based typing.

Broad study findings and their caveats: How much clinical and demographic metadata was included differed by source and by participant, and the metadata was provided uncurated.

TCRbeta CDR3 regions were amplified from genomic DNA by means of the immunoSEQ Assay, a bias-controlled multiplex PCR. As for how the authors treated the data: The number of nucleated cells in each sample was estimated from the amplification of reference gene primers within the assay. To quantify the absolute abundance of each unique TCRbeta CDR3 rearrangement, sequence reads were collapsed and filtered. For each sample, productive Simpson clonality was calculated as the square root of Simpson's diversity index across productive rearrangements. TCRdb took this table from immuneACCESS and kept in-frame rearrangements with V and J called. Such tables lack part of the clones; where checked against another copy, unresolved V genes explain under half of the gap, and the rest is unexplained. V and J calls and clone size are as listed in that table; D and trimming were resolved from the DNA. Recorded for this sample are 200,000 to 250,000 clones; 75% to 90% of them occurred a single time. Roughly 2.6% of the sample is in the top ten clones.

This clone appeared a few times. Its antigen target is currently unknown. No base quality information exists; no much larger clone differs at one position. At one collaborating source in Seattle, patients were enrolled during active infection and were followed longitudinally through the course of disease. The collaborating institutions used their own protocols to collect whole blood in K2EDTA tubes. For TCRbeta analysis, collaborator samples were shipped as frozen whole blood, as isolated PBMCs, or as DNA extracted from either sample type. Input material: peripheral blood. This clonotype was obtained from a man younger than 45 with COVID-19, enrolled during active disease.

The DNA is as follows: TGTGCCAGCAATCATCCGGGACTAGTAGCCTATGAGCAGTTCTTC. Its translation reads: CASNHPGLVAYEQFF. Recombination connected TRBV2 to TRBJ2-1, and TRBD2 matches 8 of the central bases. Counted from cysteine to phenylalanine, this CDR3 has 15 amino acids. Only the CDR3 DNA is retained, 45 bases long and in frame from the first base. Based on the germline V gene, the CDR1 and CDR2 sequences are SNHLY and FYNNEI. Unmatched junction bases come to 13, with V trimmed by 7 bases and J by 8 bases. Extended through the reference TRBV2 and TRBJ2-1 proteins, this CDR3 yields the full variable domain: EPEVTQTPSHQVTQMGQEVILRCVPISNHLYFYWYRQILGQKVEFLVSFYNNEISEKSEIFDDQFSVERPDGSNFTLKIRSTKLEDSAMYFCASNHPGLVAYEQFFGPGTRLTVL.